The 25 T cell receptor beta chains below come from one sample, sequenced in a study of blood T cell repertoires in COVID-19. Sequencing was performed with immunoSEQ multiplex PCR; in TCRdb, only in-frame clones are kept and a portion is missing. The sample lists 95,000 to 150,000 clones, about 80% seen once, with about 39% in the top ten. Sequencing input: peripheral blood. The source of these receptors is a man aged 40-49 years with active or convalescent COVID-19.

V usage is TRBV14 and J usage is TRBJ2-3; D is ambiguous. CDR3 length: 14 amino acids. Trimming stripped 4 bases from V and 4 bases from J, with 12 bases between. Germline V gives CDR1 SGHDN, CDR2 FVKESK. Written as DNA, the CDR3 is TGTGCCAGCAGCCCCCGTCTTACAGCAGATACGCAGTATTTT. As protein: CASSPRLTADTQYF.

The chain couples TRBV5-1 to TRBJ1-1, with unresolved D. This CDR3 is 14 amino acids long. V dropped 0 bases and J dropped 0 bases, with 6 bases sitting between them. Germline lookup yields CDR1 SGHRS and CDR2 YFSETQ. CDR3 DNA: TGCGCCAGCAGCTTGGGACTTATGAACACTGAAGCTTTCTTT. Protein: CASSLGLMNTEAFF.

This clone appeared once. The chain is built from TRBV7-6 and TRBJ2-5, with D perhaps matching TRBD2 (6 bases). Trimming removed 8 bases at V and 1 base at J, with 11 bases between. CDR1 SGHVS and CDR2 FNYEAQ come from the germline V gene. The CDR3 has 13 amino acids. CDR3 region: CASRGASQETQYF. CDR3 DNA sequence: TGTGCCAGCCGCGGGGCCTCCCAAGAGACCCAGTACTTC.

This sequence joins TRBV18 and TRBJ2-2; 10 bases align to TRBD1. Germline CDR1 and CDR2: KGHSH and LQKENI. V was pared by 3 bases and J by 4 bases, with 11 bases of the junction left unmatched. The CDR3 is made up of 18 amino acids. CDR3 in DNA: TGTGCCAGCTCACCTCCGACAGGGGGCTTATCGGGCACCGGGGAGCTGTTTTTT. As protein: CASSPPTGGLSGTGELFF. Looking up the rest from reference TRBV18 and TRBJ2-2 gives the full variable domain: NAGVMQNPRHLVRRRGQEARLRCSPMKGHSHVYWYRQLPEEGLKFMVYLQKENIIDESGMPKERFSAEFPKEGPSILRIQQVVRGDSAAYFCASSPPTGGLSGTGELFFGEGSRLTVL.

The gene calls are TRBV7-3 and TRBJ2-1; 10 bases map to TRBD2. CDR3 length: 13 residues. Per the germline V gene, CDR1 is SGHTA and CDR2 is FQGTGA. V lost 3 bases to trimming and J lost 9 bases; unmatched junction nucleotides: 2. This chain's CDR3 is CASSFLAGVEQFF. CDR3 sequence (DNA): TGTGCCAGCAGCTTCCTAGCGGGGGTTGAGCAGTTCTTC.

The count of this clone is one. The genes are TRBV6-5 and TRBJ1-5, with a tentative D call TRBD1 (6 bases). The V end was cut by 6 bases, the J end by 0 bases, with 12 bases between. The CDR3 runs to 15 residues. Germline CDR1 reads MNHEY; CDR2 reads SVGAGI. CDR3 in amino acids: CASSPDRSSNQPQHF. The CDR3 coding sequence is TGTGCCAGCAGCCCGGACAGATCTAGCAATCAGCCCCAGCATTTT.

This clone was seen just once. CDR3 in DNA: TGCGCCAGCAGCTTGGAGGAGGGGTCACGGTCACCCCTCCACTTT. The encoded protein is CASSLEEGSRSPLHF. The genes are TRBV5-1 and TRBJ1-6; TRBD1 is a possible D gene (5 bases). The length of the CDR3 is 15 residues. The ends were cut back, 0 bases at V and 10 bases at J, with 14 bases in the middle. Germline assignment: CDR1 SGHRS and CDR2 YFSETQ.

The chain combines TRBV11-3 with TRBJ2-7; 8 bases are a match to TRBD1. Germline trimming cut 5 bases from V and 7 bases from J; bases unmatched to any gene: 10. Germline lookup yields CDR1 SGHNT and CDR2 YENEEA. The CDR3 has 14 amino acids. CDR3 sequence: CASSPRTGIGEQYF. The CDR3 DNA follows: TGTGCCAGCAGCCCCCGGACAGGGATCGGGGAGCAGTACTTC.

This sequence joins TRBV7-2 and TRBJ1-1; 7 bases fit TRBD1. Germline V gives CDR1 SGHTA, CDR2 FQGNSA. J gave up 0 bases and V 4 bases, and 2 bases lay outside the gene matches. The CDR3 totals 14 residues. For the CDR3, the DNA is TGTGCCAGCAGCTCGACAGGGATGAACACTGAAGCTTTCTTT. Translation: CASSSTGMNTEAFF. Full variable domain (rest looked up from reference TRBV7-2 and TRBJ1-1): GAGVSQSPSNKVTEKGKDVELRCDPISGHTALYWYRQSLGQGLEFLIYFQGNSAPDKSGLPSDRFSAERTGGSVSTLTIQRTQQEDSAVYLCASSSTGMNTEAFFGQGTRLTVV.

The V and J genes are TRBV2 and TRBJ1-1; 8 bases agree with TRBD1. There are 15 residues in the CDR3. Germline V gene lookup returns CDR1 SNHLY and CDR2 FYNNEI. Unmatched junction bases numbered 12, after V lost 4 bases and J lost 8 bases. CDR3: CASSVAGQAVDEAFF. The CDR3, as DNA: TGTGCCAGCAGTGTGGCGGGACAGGCCGTAGACGAAGCTTTCTTT.

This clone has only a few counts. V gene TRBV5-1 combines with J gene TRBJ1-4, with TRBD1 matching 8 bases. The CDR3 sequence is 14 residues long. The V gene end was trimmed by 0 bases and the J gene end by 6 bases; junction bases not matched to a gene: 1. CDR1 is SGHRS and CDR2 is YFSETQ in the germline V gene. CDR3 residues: CASSLDRGDEKLFF. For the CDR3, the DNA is TGCGCCAGCAGCTTGGACAGGGGGGATGAAAAACTGTTTTTT.

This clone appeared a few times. Here the CDR3 DNA reads TGTGCCAGCAGCCGCCCGAGACTAGCGGGAGGCCCTGAGCAGTTCTTC. It encodes CASSRPRLAGGPEQFF. This chain uses TRBV21-1 with TRBJ2-1; the table's D call of TRBD2 was not tested on the DNA. TRBV21-1 is tagged as a pseudogene. CDR3 size: 16 residues.

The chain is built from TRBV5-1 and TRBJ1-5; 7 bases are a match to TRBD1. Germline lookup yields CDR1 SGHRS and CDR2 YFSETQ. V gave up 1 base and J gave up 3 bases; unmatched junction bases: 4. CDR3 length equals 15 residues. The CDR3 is CASSLTGDSNQPQHF. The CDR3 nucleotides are TGCGCCAGCAGCTTGACAGGGGACTCCAATCAGCCCCAGCATTTT.

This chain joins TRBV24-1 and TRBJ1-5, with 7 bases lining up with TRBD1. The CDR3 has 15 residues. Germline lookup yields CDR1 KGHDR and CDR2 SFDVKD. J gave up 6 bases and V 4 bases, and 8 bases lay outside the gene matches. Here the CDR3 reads CATSEDREGGQPQHF. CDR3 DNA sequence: TGTGCCACCAGTGAAGACAGGGAAGGAGGTCAGCCCCAGCATTTT.

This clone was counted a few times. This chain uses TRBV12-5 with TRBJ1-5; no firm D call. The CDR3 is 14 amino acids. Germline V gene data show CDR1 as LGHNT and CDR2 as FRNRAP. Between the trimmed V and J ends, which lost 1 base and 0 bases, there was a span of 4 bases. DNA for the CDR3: TGTGCTAGTGGTTTGGGGCATAGCAATCAGCCCCAGCATTTT. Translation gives CASGLGHSNQPQHF.

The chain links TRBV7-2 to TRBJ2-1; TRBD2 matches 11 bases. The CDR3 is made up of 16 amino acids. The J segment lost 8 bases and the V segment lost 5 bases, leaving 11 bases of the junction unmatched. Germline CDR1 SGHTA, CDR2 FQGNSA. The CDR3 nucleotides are TGTGCCAGCAGCCCTCGACTAGCGGGGCTCTCGGATGAGCAGTTCTTC. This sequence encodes CASSPRLAGLSDEQFF.

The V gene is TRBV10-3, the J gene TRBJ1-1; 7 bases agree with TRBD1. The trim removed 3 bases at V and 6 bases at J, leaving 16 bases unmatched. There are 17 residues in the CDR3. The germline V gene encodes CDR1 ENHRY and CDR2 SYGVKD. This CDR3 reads CAISESRGGVLSAEAFF. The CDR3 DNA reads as TGTGCCATCAGTGAATCCCGAGGGGGCGTTCTCTCGGCTGAAGCTTTCTTT.

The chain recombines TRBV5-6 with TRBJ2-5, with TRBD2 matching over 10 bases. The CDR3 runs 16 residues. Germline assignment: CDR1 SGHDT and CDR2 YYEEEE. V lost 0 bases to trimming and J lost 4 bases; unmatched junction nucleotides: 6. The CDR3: CASSLVSGGALETQYF. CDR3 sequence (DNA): TGTGCCAGCAGCTTGGTCAGCGGGGGGGCATTAGAGACCCAGTACTTC.

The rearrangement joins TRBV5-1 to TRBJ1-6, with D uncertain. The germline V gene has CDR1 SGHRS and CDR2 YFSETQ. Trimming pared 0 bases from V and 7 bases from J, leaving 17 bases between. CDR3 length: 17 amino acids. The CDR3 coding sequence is TGCGCCAGCAGCTTGGATACGGGTGGCAGCATAAATTCACCCCTCCACTTT. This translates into CASSLDTGGSINSPLHF.

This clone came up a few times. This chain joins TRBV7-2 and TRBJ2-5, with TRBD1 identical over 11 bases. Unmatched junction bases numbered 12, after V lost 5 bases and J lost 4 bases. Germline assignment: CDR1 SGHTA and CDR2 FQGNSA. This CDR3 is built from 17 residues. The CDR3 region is CASSRRGQGAATETQYF. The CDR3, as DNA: TGTGCCAGCAGCCGGAGAGGACAGGGGGCGGCTACAGAGACCCAGTACTTC.

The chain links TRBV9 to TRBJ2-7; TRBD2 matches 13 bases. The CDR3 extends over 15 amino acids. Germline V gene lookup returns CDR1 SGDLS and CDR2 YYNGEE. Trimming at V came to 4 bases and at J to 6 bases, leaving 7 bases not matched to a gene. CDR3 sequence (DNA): TGTGCCAGCAGCCGTGGACTAGCGGGAGTCTCCGAGCAGTACTTC. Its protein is CASSRGLAGVSEQYF.

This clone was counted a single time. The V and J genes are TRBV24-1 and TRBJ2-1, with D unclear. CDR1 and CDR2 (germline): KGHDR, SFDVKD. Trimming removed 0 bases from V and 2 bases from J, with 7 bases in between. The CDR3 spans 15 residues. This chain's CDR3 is CATSDLGGTYNEQFF. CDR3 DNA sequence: TGTGCCACCAGTGATTTGGGCGGAACCTACAATGAGCAGTTCTTC.

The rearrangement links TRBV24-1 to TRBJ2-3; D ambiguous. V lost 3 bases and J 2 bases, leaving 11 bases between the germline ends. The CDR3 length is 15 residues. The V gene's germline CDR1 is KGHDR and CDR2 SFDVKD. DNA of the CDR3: TGTGCCACCAGTGATAGGAGATTTTACACAGATACGCAGTATTTT. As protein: CATSDRRFYTDTQYF.

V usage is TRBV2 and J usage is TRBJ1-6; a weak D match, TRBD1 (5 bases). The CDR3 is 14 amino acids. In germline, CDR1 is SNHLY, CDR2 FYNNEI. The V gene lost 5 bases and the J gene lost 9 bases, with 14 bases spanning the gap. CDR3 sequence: CASSSEFGGSPLHF. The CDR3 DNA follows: TGTGCCAGCAGTTCGGAATTCGGGGGTTCACCCCTCCACTTT.

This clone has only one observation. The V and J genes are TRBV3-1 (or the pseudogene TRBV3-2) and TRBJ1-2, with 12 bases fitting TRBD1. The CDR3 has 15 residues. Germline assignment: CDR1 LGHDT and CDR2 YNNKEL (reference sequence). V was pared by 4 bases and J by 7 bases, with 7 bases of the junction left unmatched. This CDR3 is CASSRSRDRGLGYTF. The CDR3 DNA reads TGTGCCAGCAGCCGTTCCCGGGACAGGGGGCTTGGCTACACCTTC.